This TCR beta chain comes out of a study of T cell responses to AZD1222 COVID-19 vaccine. Only one count was recorded for this clone. Its antigen is currently unknown. The study, taken as a whole, reports: Vaccination with two AZD1222 doses was followed by a rise in Spike-specific TCR breadth and depth.

Generated by immunoSEQ multiplex PCR, the TCRdb table keeps only in-frame clones and is missing some. The sample includes 94,000 or so clones, around 90% seen only once; the top ten take 26%. This CDR3 is 13 amino acids long. Germline V gives CDR1 SQVTM, CDR2 ANQGSEA. Trimming cost V 7 bases and J 2 bases; bases outside gene matches: 7. This TCR came from an adult in good health. The rearrangement links TRBV29-1 to TRBJ2-7; 8 positions match TRBD2. The sequencing here drew on peripheral blood, taken on day 0 of AZD1222 vaccination. CDR3 protein: CSASGLGAYEQYF. Here the CDR3 DNA reads TGCAGCGCATCGGGACTAGGGGCCTACGAGCAGTACTTC.